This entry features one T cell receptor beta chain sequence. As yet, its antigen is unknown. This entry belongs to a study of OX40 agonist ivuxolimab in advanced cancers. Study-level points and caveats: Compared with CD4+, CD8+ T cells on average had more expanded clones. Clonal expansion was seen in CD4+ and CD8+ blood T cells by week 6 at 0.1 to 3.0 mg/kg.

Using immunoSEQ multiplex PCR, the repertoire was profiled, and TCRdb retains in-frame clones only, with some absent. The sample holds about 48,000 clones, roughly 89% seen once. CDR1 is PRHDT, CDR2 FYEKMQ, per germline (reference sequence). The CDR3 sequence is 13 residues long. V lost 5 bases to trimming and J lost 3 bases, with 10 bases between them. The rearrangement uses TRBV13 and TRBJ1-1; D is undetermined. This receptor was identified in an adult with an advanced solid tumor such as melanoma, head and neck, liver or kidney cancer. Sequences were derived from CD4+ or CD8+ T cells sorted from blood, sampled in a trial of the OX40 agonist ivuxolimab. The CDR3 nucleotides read TGTGCCAGCAGCCGGGAGGCAGACACTGAAGCTTTCTTT. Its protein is CASSREADTEAFF.